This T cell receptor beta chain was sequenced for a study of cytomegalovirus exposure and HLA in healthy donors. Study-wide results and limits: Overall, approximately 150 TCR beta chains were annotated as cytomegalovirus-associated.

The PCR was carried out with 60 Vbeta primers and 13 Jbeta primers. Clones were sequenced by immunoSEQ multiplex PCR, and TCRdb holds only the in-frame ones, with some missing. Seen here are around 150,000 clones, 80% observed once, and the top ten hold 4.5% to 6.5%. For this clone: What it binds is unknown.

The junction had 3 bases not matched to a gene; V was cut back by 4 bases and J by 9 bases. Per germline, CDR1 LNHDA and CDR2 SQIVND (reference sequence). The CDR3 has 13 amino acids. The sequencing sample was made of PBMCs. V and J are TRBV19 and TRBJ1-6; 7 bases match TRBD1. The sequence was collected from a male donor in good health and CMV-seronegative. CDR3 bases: TGTGCCAGTAGTACGCAGGGGGGTTCACCCCTCCACTTT. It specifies CASSTQGGSPLHF.